The 3 T cell receptor beta chains reported below all come from one sample, sequenced in a study of regulatory T cells in long-lasting Graves disease. Combining iRepertoire HTBI primers with Arm-PCR of CDR3 regions, the authors built TCR beta libraries. From the multiplex PCR reads, TCRdb called clonotypes with MiXCR, one entry per CDR3 protein. The repertoire holds 500,000 to 700,000 distinct CDR3 sequences, with around 30% as singletons. Described time point: persistent/refractory GD, antithyroid drugs over 5 years with positive TRAb. Generation of the TCR library employed RNA extracted from PBMCs. Specimen: peripheral blood mononuclear cells (PBMCs), collected when the disease was refractory, from a patient treated with antithyroid drugs. Receptors were obtained from a female donor with Graves disease.

This clonotype was detected only a few times. The genes are TRBV5-1 and TRBJ1-1, with D possibly TRBD1 on 5 matching bases. V lost 4 bases, J lost 1 base, and 14 bases lay in between. From germline, CDR1 is SGHRS and CDR2 YFSETQ. The CDR3 is 15 residues long. CDR3 protein: CASSGEGRTNTEAFF. CDR3 sequence (DNA): TGCGCCAGCAGCGGGGAGGGGAGGACGAACACTGAAGCTTTCTTT.

In this sample, this clonotype turned up many times. The DNA of the CDR3 is TGTGCCAGCATCCAGGATGGGGTTCTCGGTGGCTACACCTTC. It specifies CASIQDGVLGGYTF. The rearrangement joins TRBV28 to TRBJ1-2; D remains ambiguous. Germline CDR1 is MDHEN and CDR2 is SYDVKM. Trimming took off 7 bases at V and 7 bases at J, with 19 bases between the two ends. CDR3 size: 14 residues.

The sample holds many counts of this clonotype. The chain is built from TRBV12-3 or TRBV12-4 and TRBJ1-1, with D perhaps TRBD1 (5 bases). V was cut by 3 bases and J by 1 base, with 12 bases left in between. This CDR3 is built from 15 residues. The CDR3 here is CASSFWGLSNTEAFF. In nucleotides, the CDR3 is TGTGCCAGCAGTTTTTGGGGACTGTCGAACACTGAAGCTTTCTTT.